The 5 T cell receptor beta chains below were found in one sample sequenced in a study of T cell responses to AZD1222 COVID-19 vaccine. Method: immunoSEQ multiplex PCR; TCRdb's copy keeps in-frame clones and lacks some. The data show around 130,000 clones, around 91% seen once. The source was peripheral blood, collected on day 0 of AZD1222 vaccination. The receptors here all came from an adult in good health.

V and J are TRBV5-4 and TRBJ2-1, with 7 bases that match TRBD1. CDR1 SGHNT and CDR2 YYREEE come from the germline V gene (reference sequence). The CDR3 totals 13 residues. Losses at the gene ends were 10 bases for V and 5 bases for J; bases not matched to a gene: 9. CDR3 nucleotide sequence: TGTGCCCACGGTAAGGGGGCCGACAATGAGCAGTTCTTC. Its translation: CAHGKGADNEQFF.

The chain recombines TRBV29-1 with TRBJ2-5; TRBD1 or TRBD2 may be the D gene (6 bases each). The CDR3 loop spans 14 amino acids. Trimming stripped 5 bases from V and 0 bases from J, with 13 bases between. CDR1 and CDR2 from the germline V gene are SQVTM and ANQGSEA. The CDR3 DNA follows: TGCAGCGTTTGTTTGGAGGGGGACCAAGAGACCCAGTACTTC. Protein sequence: CSVCLEGDQETQYF.

The CDR3 protein is CSAPTPAFVGGYTF. CDR3 in DNA: TGCAGCGCCCCAACTCCAGCCTTCGTCGGTGGCTACACCTTC. The rearrangement joins TRBV29-1 to TRBJ1-2; D is undetermined. Per the germline V gene, CDR1 is SQVTM and CDR2 is ANQGSEA. V lost 7 bases to trimming and J lost 7 bases, with 22 bases between them. This CDR3 contains 14 residues.

The rearrangement joins TRBV27 to TRBJ2-7; TRBD2 agrees at 11 bases. The V gene's germline CDR1 is MNHEY and CDR2 SMNVEV (reference sequence). The V gene end was trimmed by 4 bases and the J gene end by 1 base; junction bases not matched to a gene: 6. CDR3 length: 16 amino acids. The CDR3, as DNA: TGTGCCAGCAGTTCACCAACTAGCGGGAGTTCCTACGAGCAGTACTTC. Amino acids: CASSSPTSGSSYEQYF.

V usage is TRBV10-3 and J usage is TRBJ1-2; weak D call: TRBD1 (5 bases). The CDR3 is 15 residues long. Per the germline V gene, CDR1 is ENHRY and CDR2 is SYGVKD. V shed 6 bases and J shed 3 bases, with 17 bases lying between them. The CDR3 nucleotides read TGTGCCATCAGCCCCCGGGGCAGTTCCTACTATGGCTACACCTTC. Protein: CAISPRGSSYYGYTF.